A selection of T cell receptor beta chains follows, all from one sample in a study of blood T cell repertoires in COVID-19. The method was immunoSEQ multiplex PCR; TCRdb's version includes in-frame clones alone and lacks a portion of them. The profile shows around 300,000 clones, over 75% of them singletons. Source material: PBMCs or T cells enriched from blood (not recorded which). Receptors were obtained from a woman between 25 and 40 years old who had recovered from COVID-19. CDR3s include the opening cysteine and the closing phenylalanine or tryptophan. The order of the fields is J gene, D gene, clone size, V gene, CDR3 DNA, CDR3 protein. The D gene is left open where the match is weak. The size field is filled for only some rows; it gives once, few, many or a size class.

j_call: TRBJ2-7
d_call: NA
clone_size: once
v_call: TRBV29-1
cdr3_nt: TGCAGGGTTCGCAGGACAGAATCCTACGAGCAGTACTTC
cdr3_aa: CRVRRTESYEQYF

j_call: TRBJ2-3
d_call: NA
clone_size: NA
v_call: TRBV5-5
cdr3_nt: TGTGCCAGCAGACTCGCAGGGAGCACAGATACGCAGTATTTT
cdr3_aa: CASRLAGSTDTQYF

j_call: TRBJ2-2
d_call: TRBD2
clone_size: NA
v_call: TRBV11-3
cdr3_nt: TGTGCCAGCAGCTTAGATATCAGCGGGGGGGCCGTCGGGGAGCTGTTTTTT
cdr3_aa: CASSLDISGGAVGELFF

j_call: TRBJ1-4
d_call: NA
clone_size: once
v_call: TRBV18
cdr3_nt: TGTGCCAGCTCACCCGCTAATGAAAAACTGTTTTTT
cdr3_aa: CASSPANEKLFF

j_call: TRBJ1-2
d_call: NA
clone_size: NA
v_call: TRBV5-6
cdr3_nt: TGTGCCAGCAGCTCCCTATGGGGGGGCGATGGCTACACCTTC
cdr3_aa: CASSSLWGGDGYTF

j_call: TRBJ1-1
d_call: TRBD1
clone_size: NA
v_call: TRBV10-3
cdr3_nt: TGTGCCATCAGTAATTTCGACAGGGCTACTGAAGCTTTCTTT
cdr3_aa: CAISNFDRATEAFF

j_call: TRBJ1-1
d_call: TRBD1
clone_size: NA
v_call: TRBV6-5
cdr3_nt: TGTGCCAGCAGTCCAGGGGGAAGGGGTGAAGCTTTCTTT
cdr3_aa: CASSPGGRGEAFF

j_call: TRBJ1-2
d_call: NA
clone_size: NA
v_call: TRBV7-8
cdr3_nt: TGTGCCAGCACCCTACAGGCCTCGGGGGGCCTGGGCTACACCTTC
cdr3_aa: CASTLQASGGLGYTF

j_call: TRBJ2-5
d_call: NA
clone_size: NA
v_call: TRBV28
cdr3_nt: TGTGCCAGCAGTTTCGACTACCAAGAGACCCAGTACTTC
cdr3_aa: CASSFDYQETQYF

j_call: TRBJ2-7
d_call: TRBD2
clone_size: NA
v_call: TRBV14
cdr3_nt: TGTGCCAGCAGCCGAGGACTAGCGGGCATGACCTACGAGCAGTACTTC
cdr3_aa: CASSRGLAGMTYEQYF

j_call: TRBJ2-1
d_call: TRBD1
clone_size: NA
v_call: TRBV6-4
cdr3_nt: TGTGCCAGCAGTGACCCCAGACAGGGGGCCGAGCAGTTCTTC
cdr3_aa: CASSDPRQGAEQFF

j_call: TRBJ1-1
d_call: TRBD1
clone_size: NA
v_call: TRBV19
cdr3_nt: TGTGCCAGTAGTATCTCCGGGACAGCTATGAACACTGAAGCTTTCTTT
cdr3_aa: CASSISGTAMNTEAFF

j_call: TRBJ2-5
d_call: TRBD1
clone_size: NA
v_call: TRBV5-4
cdr3_nt: TGTGCCAGCGCAAATCAGGGGGAAGAGACCCAGTACTTC
cdr3_aa: CASANQGEETQYF

j_call: TRBJ1-1
d_call: NA
clone_size: NA
v_call: TRBV6-5
cdr3_nt: TGTGCCAGCAGTTATTATGAGGAAGCTTTCTTT
cdr3_aa: CASSYYEEAFF

j_call: TRBJ1-2
d_call: NA
clone_size: NA
v_call: TRBV30
cdr3_nt: TGTGCCTGGAGTGTAATGAAACTCGGGGGGGGCTACACCTTC
cdr3_aa: CAWSVMKLGGGYTF

j_call: TRBJ2-7
d_call: NA
clone_size: once
v_call: TRBV7-9
cdr3_nt: TGTGCCAGCAGCGTAGACTTCTACGAGCAGTACTTC
cdr3_aa: CASSVDFYEQYF

j_call: TRBJ1-1
d_call: NA
clone_size: NA
v_call: TRBV11-1
cdr3_nt: TGTGCCAGCAGTCACGGGAACACTGAAGCTTTCTTT
cdr3_aa: CASSHGNTEAFF

j_call: TRBJ1-1
d_call: NA
clone_size: NA
v_call: TRBV5-4
cdr3_nt: TGTGCCAGCAGCTTTCCGGGGCGGGGGACTGAAGCTTTCTTT
cdr3_aa: CASSFPGRGTEAFF

j_call: TRBJ1-2
d_call: NA
clone_size: NA
v_call: TRBV2
cdr3_nt: TGTGCCAGCAGGGGTGACTCATTCTATGGCTACACCTTC
cdr3_aa: CASRGDSFYGYTF

j_call: TRBJ2-7
d_call: NA
clone_size: few
v_call: TRBV5-4
cdr3_nt: TGTGCCAGCAGCTTTAGTCGGGGCTACGAGCAGTACTTC
cdr3_aa: CASSFSRGYEQYF

j_call: TRBJ2-1
d_call: NA
clone_size: NA
v_call: TRBV12-3/TRBV12-4
cdr3_nt: TGTGCCAGCAGCGATCCCGGGATGGATGAGCAGTTCTTC
cdr3_aa: CASSDPGMDEQFF

j_call: TRBJ2-5
d_call: NA
clone_size: NA
v_call: TRBV3-1/TRBV3-2
cdr3_nt: TGTGCCAGCAGCCAAGATTGGGGGGACCAAGAGACCCAGTACTTC
cdr3_aa: CASSQDWGDQETQYF

j_call: TRBJ1-1
d_call: TRBD1
clone_size: few
v_call: TRBV28
cdr3_nt: TGTGCCAGCATAAGGGCCCCGGGACAGCCCTTATTT
cdr3_aa: CASIRAPGQPLF

j_call: TRBJ1-5
d_call: NA
clone_size: NA
v_call: TRBV19
cdr3_nt: TGTGCCAGTAGTATCACGGGGAATCAGCCCCAGCATTTT
cdr3_aa: CASSITGNQPQHF

j_call: TRBJ1-5
d_call: NA
clone_size: NA
v_call: TRBV7-6
cdr3_nt: TGTGCCAGCAGCTTTTTGATGGCCCCCAATCAGCCCCAGCATTTT
cdr3_aa: CASSFLMAPNQPQHF

j_call: TRBJ1-3
d_call: NA
clone_size: NA
v_call: TRBV19
cdr3_nt: TGTGCCAGTGTTCAGGAACGCTCTGGAAACACCATATATTTT
cdr3_aa: CASVQERSGNTIYF

j_call: TRBJ2-7
d_call: NA
clone_size: few
v_call: TRBV2
cdr3_nt: TGTGCCAGCAACAGGGAGCTCTACGAGCAGTACTTC
cdr3_aa: CASNRELYEQYF

j_call: TRBJ2-5
d_call: NA
clone_size: once
v_call: TRBV5-1
cdr3_nt: TGCGCCAGCAGCTCTGTTGAGACCCAGTACTTC
cdr3_aa: CASSSVETQYF

j_call: TRBJ1-2
d_call: TRBD1
clone_size: few
v_call: TRBV6-2/TRBV6-3
cdr3_nt: TGTGCCAGCAGTTCGACAGGGGGAGTGGACGGCTACACCTTC
cdr3_aa: CASSSTGGVDGYTF

j_call: TRBJ2-4
d_call: NA
clone_size: NA
v_call: TRBV7-9
cdr3_nt: TGTGCCAGCAGCTTAGCCGGACACGCCAAAAACATTCAGTACTTC
cdr3_aa: CASSLAGHAKNIQYF

j_call: TRBJ2-2
d_call: NA
clone_size: NA
v_call: TRBV11-2
cdr3_nt: TGTGCCAGCAGCCCCGGGGTTAACACCGGGGAGCTGTTTTTT
cdr3_aa: CASSPGVNTGELFF

j_call: TRBJ2-3
d_call: TRBD2
clone_size: NA
v_call: TRBV5-1
cdr3_nt: TGCGCCAGCAGCTTCGGTGGCGGGAGGGCCTCCACAGATACGCAGTATTTT
cdr3_aa: CASSFGGGRASTDTQYF

j_call: TRBJ2-7
d_call: NA
clone_size: NA
v_call: TRBV27
cdr3_nt: TGTGCCAGCAGTTTCGGTCCGTCCTCCTACGAGCAGTACTTC
cdr3_aa: CASSFGPSSYEQYF